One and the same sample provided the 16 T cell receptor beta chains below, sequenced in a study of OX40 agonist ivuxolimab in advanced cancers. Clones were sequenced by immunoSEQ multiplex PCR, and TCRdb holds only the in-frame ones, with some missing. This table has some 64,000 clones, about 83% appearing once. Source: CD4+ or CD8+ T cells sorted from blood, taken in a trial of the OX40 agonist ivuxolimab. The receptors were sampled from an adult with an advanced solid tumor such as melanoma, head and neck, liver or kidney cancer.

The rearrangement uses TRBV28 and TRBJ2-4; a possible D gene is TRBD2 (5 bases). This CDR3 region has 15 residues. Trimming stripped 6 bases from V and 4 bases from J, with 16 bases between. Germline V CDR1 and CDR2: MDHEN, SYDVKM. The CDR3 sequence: CASSPGNSRKNIQYF. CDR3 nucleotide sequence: TGTGCCAGCAGCCCCGGGAATTCTAGGAAAAACATTCAGTACTTC.

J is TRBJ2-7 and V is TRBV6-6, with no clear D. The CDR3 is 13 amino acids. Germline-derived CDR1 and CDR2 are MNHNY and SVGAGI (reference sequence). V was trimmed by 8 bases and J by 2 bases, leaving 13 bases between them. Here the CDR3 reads CASGGSSTYEQYF. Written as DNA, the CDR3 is TGTGCCAGCGGTGGCTCGTCGACCTACGAGCAGTACTTC.

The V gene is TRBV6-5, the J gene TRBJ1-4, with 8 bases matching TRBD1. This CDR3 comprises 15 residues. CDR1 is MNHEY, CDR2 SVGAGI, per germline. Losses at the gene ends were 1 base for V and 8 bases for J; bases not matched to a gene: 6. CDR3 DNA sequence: TGTGCCAGCAGTTACTACAGGGGGTATGGGGAAAAACTGTTTTTT. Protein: CASSYYRGYGEKLFF.

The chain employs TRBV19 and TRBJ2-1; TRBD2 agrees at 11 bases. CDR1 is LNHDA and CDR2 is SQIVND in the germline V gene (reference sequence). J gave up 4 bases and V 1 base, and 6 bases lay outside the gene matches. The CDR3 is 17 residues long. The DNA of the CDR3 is TGTGCCAGTAGTATAGGTTCCGGGACTAGCGGTTACAATGAGCAGTTCTTC. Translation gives CASSIGSGTSGYNEQFF. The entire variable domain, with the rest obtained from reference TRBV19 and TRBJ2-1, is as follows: DGGITQSPKYLFRKEGQNVTLSCEQNLNHDAMYWYRQDPGQGLRLIYYSQIVNDFQKGDIAEGYSVSREKKESFPLTVTSAQKNPTAFYLCASSIGSGTSGYNEQFFGPGTRLTVL.

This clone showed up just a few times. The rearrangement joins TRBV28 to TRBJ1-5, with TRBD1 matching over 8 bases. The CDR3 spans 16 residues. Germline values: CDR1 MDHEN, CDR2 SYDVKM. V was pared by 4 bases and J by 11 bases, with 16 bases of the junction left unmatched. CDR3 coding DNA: TGTGCCAGCAGTTCCCAACAGGGGGGCGGCCACGGGTCCCAGCATTTT. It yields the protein CASSSQQGGGHGSQHF.

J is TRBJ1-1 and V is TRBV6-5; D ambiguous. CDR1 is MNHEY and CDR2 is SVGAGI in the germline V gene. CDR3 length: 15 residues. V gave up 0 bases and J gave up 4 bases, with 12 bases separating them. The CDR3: CASSYSRRLVTEAFF. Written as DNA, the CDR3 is TGTGCCAGCAGTTACTCTCGTAGGTTGGTCACTGAAGCTTTCTTT.

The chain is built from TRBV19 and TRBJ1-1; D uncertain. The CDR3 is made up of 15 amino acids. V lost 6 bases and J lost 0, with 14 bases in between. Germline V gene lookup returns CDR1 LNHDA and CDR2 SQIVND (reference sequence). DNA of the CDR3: TGTGCCAGTAGCAGAGTTACTCAGGTGAACACTGAAGCTTTCTTT. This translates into CASSRVTQVNTEAFF.

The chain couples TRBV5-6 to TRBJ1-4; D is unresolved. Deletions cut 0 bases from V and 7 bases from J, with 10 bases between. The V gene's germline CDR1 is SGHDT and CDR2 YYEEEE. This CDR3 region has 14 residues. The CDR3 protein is CASSLDQQSEKLFF. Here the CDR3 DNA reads TGTGCCAGCAGCTTGGACCAGCAATCTGAAAAACTGTTTTTT.

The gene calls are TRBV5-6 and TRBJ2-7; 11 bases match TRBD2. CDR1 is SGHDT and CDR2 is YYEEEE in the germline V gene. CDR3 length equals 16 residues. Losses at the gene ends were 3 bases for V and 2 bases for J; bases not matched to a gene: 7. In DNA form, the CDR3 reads TGTGCCAGCAGCTATTACCTAGCGGGAGGACCCTACGAGCAGTACTTC. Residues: CASSYYLAGGPYEQYF. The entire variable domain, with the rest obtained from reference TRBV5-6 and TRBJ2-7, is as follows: DAGVTQSPTHLIKTRGQQVTLRCSPKSGHDTVSWYQQALGQGPQFIFQYYEEEERQRGNFPDRFSGHQFPNYSSELNVNALLLGDSALYLCASSYYLAGGPYEQYFGPGTRLTVT.

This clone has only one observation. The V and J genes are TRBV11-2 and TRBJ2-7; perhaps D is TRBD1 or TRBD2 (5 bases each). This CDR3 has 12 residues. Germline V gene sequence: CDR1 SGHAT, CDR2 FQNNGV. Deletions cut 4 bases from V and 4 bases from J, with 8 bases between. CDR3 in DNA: TGTGCCAGCAGCTGGGGACCTTACGAGCAGTACTTC. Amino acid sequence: CASSWGPYEQYF.

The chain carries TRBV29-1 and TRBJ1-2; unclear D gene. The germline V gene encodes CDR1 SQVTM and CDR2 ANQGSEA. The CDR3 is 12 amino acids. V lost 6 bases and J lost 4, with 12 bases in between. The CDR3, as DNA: TGCAGCGTCTCCTCAGCAGCCTATGGCTACACCTTC. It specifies CSVSSAAYGYTF.

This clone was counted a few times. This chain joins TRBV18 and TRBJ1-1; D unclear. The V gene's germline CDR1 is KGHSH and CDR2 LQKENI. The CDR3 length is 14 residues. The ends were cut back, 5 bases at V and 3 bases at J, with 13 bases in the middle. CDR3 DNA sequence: TGTGCCAGCTCATCCTTCGATCTCGACACTGAAGCTTTCTTT. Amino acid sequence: CASSSFDLDTEAFF.

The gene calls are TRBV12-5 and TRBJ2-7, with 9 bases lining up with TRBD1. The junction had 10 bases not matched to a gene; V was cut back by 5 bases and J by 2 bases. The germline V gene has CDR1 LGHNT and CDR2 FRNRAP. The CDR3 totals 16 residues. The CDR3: CASGQGQGTGTYEQYF. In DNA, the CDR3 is TGTGCTAGTGGTCAAGGACAGGGGACGGGGACCTACGAGCAGTACTTC. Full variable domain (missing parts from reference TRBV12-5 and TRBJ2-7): DARVTQTPRHKVTEMGQEVTMRCQPILGHNTVFWYRQTMMQGLELLAYFRNRAPLDDSGMPKDRFSAEMPDATLATLKIQPSEPRDSAVYFCASGQGQGTGTYEQYFGPGTRLTVT.

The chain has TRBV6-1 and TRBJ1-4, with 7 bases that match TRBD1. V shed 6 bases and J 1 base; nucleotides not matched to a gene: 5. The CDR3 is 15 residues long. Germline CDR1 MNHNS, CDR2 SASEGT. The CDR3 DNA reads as TGTGCCAGCAGCCCAGGGGGGGGAACTAATGAAAAACTGTTTTTT. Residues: CASSPGGGTNEKLFF.

The CDR3 sequence: CASSPNYRGVKTQYF. The CDR3 coding sequence is TGTGCCAGCTCACCCAACTACAGGGGTGTAAAGACCCAGTACTTC. The rearrangement uses TRBV18 and TRBJ2-5, with 7 bases fitting TRBD1. The CDR3 covers 15 residues. The junction had 10 bases not matched to a gene; V was cut back by 3 bases and J by 6 bases. Germline loops: CDR1 KGHSH, CDR2 LQKENI.

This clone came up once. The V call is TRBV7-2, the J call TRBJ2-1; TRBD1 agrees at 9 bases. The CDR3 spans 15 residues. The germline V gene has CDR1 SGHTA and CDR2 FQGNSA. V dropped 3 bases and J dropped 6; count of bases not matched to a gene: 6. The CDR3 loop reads CASSLDRGRGNEQFF. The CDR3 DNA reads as TGTGCCAGCAGCTTGGACAGGGGTAGGGGCAATGAGCAGTTCTTC.